The 18 T cell receptor beta chains below come from one sample, sequenced in a study of blood T cell repertoires in COVID-19. This table comes from immunoSEQ multiplex PCR, and its TCRdb copy is limited to in-frame clones, with some not included. The sample includes approximately 180,000 clones, approximately 80% of them seen just once. Sequencing was carried out using PBMCs or T cells enriched from blood (not recorded which). All receptors derive from a man aged 50 or older who had recovered from COVID-19.

This clone was seen a single time. The chain employs TRBV11-3 and TRBJ2-1; unclear D gene. The CDR3 runs 12 residues. Germline V gene data show CDR1 as SGHNT and CDR2 as YENEEA. Trimming removed 4 bases from V and 6 bases from J, with 7 bases in between. CDR3 in amino acids: CASSSLPNEQFF. The CDR3 DNA follows: TGTGCCAGCAGCTCCCTCCCCAATGAGCAGTTCTTC.

The chain is built from TRBV7-9 and TRBJ2-2; 12 bases map to TRBD2. Germline CDR1 reads SEHNR; CDR2 reads FQNEAQ (reference sequence). The CDR3 is 19 residues long. With V trimmed by 5 bases and J by 5 bases, 15 bases remained unmatched. CDR3 region: CASSLKGLAGGRRTGELFF. CDR3 in DNA: TGTGCCAGCAGCCTCAAAGGGCTAGCGGGGGGGCGAAGGACCGGGGAGCTGTTTTTT.

The rearrangement uses TRBV10-2 and TRBJ1-6; no firm D call. The CDR3 has 13 residues. Germline values: CDR1 WSHSY, CDR2 SAAADI. Trimming removed 6 bases from V and 6 bases from J, with 9 bases in between. The CDR3 bases are TGCGCCAGCAGCGACTTCGGTAATTCACCCCTCCACTTT. Residues: CASSDFGNSPLHF.

This clone was picked up one time. The CDR3: CASSHSSGNTIYF. In nucleotides, the CDR3 is TGTGCCAGCAGCCACAGCTCTGGAAACACCATATATTTT. The V call is TRBV6-5, the J call TRBJ1-3, with unresolved D. The CDR3 sequence is 13 residues long. V was cut by 6 bases and J by 0 bases, with 6 bases left in between. CDR1 MNHEY and CDR2 SVGAGI come from the germline V gene.

The chain uses TRBV2 and TRBJ1-5; the match to TRBD1 covers 8 bases. With V trimmed by 1 base and J by 2 bases, 4 bases remained unmatched. The CDR3 totals 16 residues. CDR1 SNHLY and CDR2 FYNNEI come from the germline V gene. The chain's CDR3 is CASSEGQGIGNQPQHF. The CDR3, as DNA: TGTGCCAGCAGTGAAGGACAGGGGATCGGCAATCAGCCCCAGCATTTT.

The rearrangement uses TRBV4-1 and TRBJ1-2; D gene ambiguous. The CDR3 runs 15 residues. V lost 4 bases, J lost 7 bases, and 19 bases lay in between. CDR1 is MGHRA, CDR2 YSYEKL, per germline. CDR3 protein: CASSLDFRRAGGYTF. The CDR3 DNA sequence: TGCGCCAGCAGCCTGGATTTTCGGCGGGCCGGTGGCTACACCTTC.

This rearrangement joins TRBV5-1 to TRBJ2-2; 8 bases are a match to TRBD1. Germline lookup yields CDR1 SGHRS and CDR2 YFSETQ. Trimming took 4 bases from V and 4 from J; bases not matched to a gene: 9. The CDR3 is made up of 16 amino acids. The CDR3 is CASSLTTGVTTGELFF. The CDR3 coding sequence is TGCGCCAGCAGCCTAACGACAGGGGTGACCACCGGGGAGCTGTTTTTT.

V is TRBV7-2 and J is TRBJ1-1; 11 bases align to TRBD1. V gave up 4 bases and J gave up 5 bases; unmatched junction bases: 9. Per the germline V gene, CDR1 is SGHTA and CDR2 is FQGNSA. This CDR3 is 16 amino acids long. The CDR3 region has the DNA TGTGCCAGCAGCTACAGGCTGGGGACAGGGGGAACTGAAGCTTTCTTT. Encoded protein: CASSYRLGTGGTEAFF.

The rearrangement uses TRBV5-4 and TRBJ2-3, with 7 bases identical to TRBD1. The germline V gene encodes CDR1 SGHNT and CDR2 YYREEE (reference sequence). The CDR3 is made up of 14 amino acids. J gave up 6 bases and V 4 bases, and 8 bases lay outside the gene matches. CDR3 protein: CASSAAQGDDTQYF. For the CDR3, the DNA is TGTGCCAGCAGCGCGGCGCAGGGGGACGATACGCAGTATTTT.

The V gene is TRBV10-1, the J gene TRBJ2-1; 12 bases match TRBD1. With 2 bases clipped from V and 7 bases from J, the junction kept 3 bases outside the gene matches. This CDR3 comprises 15 residues. Germline V gene lookup returns CDR1 WNHNN and CDR2 SYGVQD (reference sequence). In DNA form, the CDR3 reads TGCGCCAGCAGTGAGGGGACAGGGGGCCAAAATGAGCAGTTCTTC. Amino acids: CASSEGTGGQNEQFF.

The chain carries TRBV5-1 and TRBJ1-1; D remains ambiguous. With 0 bases removed from V and 0 bases from J, the gap between germline ends came to 3 bases. The length of the CDR3 is 13 residues. Germline CDR1 is SGHRS and CDR2 is YFSETQ. CDR3 bases: TGCGCCAGCAGCTTGGACTTGAACACTGAAGCTTTCTTT. Encoded protein: CASSLDLNTEAFF.

V usage is TRBV27 and J usage is TRBJ2-1; 11 nucleotides agree with TRBD2. V was clipped by 6 bases and J by 6 bases; unmatched bases: 4. CDR3 length: 14 amino acids. Germline CDR1 MNHEY, CDR2 SMNVEV (reference sequence). Here the CDR3 DNA reads TGTGCCAGCAGACTAGCGGGGGTGACCAATGAGCAGTTCTTC. Translating it yields CASRLAGVTNEQFF.

This clone appeared a single time. This chain joins TRBV2 and TRBJ1-6; 8 nucleotides match TRBD1. V was clipped by 4 bases and J by 7 bases; unmatched bases: 3. The CDR3 length is 14 residues. The germline V gene has CDR1 SNHLY and CDR2 FYNNEI. CDR3 DNA sequence: TGTGCCAGCAGTGGGCGGACAGGGAATTCACCCCTCCACTTT. Translated: CASSGRTGNSPLHF.

The chain uses TRBV11-2 and TRBJ2-7, with D uncertain. Trimming shortened V by 1 base and J by 0 bases, and 13 bases separated the two germline ends. This CDR3 contains 16 residues. CDR1 is SGHAT and CDR2 is FQNNGV in the germline V gene. The CDR3 sequence: CASSLGSHSSSYEQYF. The CDR3 region has the DNA TGTGCCAGCAGCTTAGGAAGCCATTCGAGCTCCTACGAGCAGTACTTC.

This clone occurred once. The chain is built from TRBV6-1 and TRBJ1-6; D may be TRBD1 (5 bases). The V and J ends lost 1 base and 9 bases respectively, with 10 bases between them. The V gene's germline CDR1 is MNHNS and CDR2 SASEGT. CDR3 length: 14 residues. The CDR3 loop reads CASSEEETVSPLHF. The CDR3 DNA reads TGTGCCAGCAGTGAAGAGGAGACAGTTTCACCCCTCCACTTT.

The gene calls are TRBV28 and TRBJ1-5, with 8 bases fitting TRBD1. Looked up from germline, CDR1 is MDHEN and CDR2 is SYDVKM. The trim removed 6 bases at V and 6 bases at J, leaving 10 bases unmatched. The CDR3 sequence is 15 residues long. The CDR3: CASSRAGGAGQPQHF. In DNA, the CDR3 is TGTGCCAGCAGCCGGGCAGGGGGCGCGGGTCAGCCCCAGCATTTT.

The chain joins TRBV10-3 to TRBJ2-5; 8 bases are a match to TRBD2. CDR1 and CDR2 (germline): ENHRY, SYGVKD. This CDR3 is built from 17 residues. V lost 0 bases and J lost 5; bases outside the gene matches: 11. The chain's CDR3 is CAISESNGGGIRETQYF. CDR3 DNA: TGTGCCATCAGTGAGTCGAACGGGGGGGGCATCCGGGAGACCCAGTACTTC.

This clone has just one count. The J gene is TRBJ1-6, the V gene TRBV2; 7 nucleotides match TRBD1. Germline V gene lookup returns CDR1 SNHLY and CDR2 FYNNEI. The ends lost 0 bases at V and 9 bases at J; junction bases unmatched: 5. The CDR3 runs 15 residues. CDR3 coding DNA: TGTGCCAGCAGTGAAGCGGAACAGGGGACTTCACCCCTCCACTTT. Translating gives CASSEAEQGTSPLHF.